The text below deals with one T cell receptor (beta chain). The data belong to a study of blood T cell repertoires in COVID-19. About the study: Samples representing acute and convalescent COVID-19 were sourced from the United States, Italy and Spain. Sources were T cells, B-cell-depleted T cells, or PBMCs; the material itself was cDNA or gDNA.

Source study methods: By means of reference gene primer amplification, nucleated cell counts were estimated. The table came from immunoSEQ multiplex PCR; TCRdb's copy has only in-frame clones and leaves some out. That table supplies the V and J calls and clone size; D and trimming were determined from the DNA. The profile shows more than 9,500 clones, around 90% of them singletons. V was pared by 6 bases and J by 4 bases, with 5 bases of the junction left unmatched. The germline V gene has CDR1 MNHEY and CDR2 SVGAGI. The CDR3 extends over 13 amino acids. This clonotype originated in a woman aged 55-70 years with active COVID-19. The genes are TRBV6-5 and TRBJ2-7; TRBD2 agrees at 8 bases. Sequencing input: peripheral blood. CDR3 nucleotides: TGTGCCAGCAGGAGCGGGAGCGGGTACGAGCAGTACTTC. It is translated as CASRSGSGYEQYF.